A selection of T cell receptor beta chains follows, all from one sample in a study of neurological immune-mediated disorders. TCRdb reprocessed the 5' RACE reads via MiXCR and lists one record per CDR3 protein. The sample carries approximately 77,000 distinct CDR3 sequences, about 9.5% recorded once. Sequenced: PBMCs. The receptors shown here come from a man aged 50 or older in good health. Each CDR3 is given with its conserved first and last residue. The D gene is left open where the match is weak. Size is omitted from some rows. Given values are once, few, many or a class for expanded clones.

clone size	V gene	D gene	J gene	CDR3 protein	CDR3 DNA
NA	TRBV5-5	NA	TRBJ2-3	CASSYTSQGRPDTQYF	TGTGCCAGCAGTTATACTAGCCAGGGACGCCCAGATACGCAGTATTTT
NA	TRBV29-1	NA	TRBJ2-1	CSVVVRAWGQEGGGFEQFF	TGCAGCGTTGTTGTCCGGGCTTGGGGACAGGAAGGGGGAGGGTTTGAGCAGTTCTTC
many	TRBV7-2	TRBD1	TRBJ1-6	CASSSGGPHSPLHF	TGTGCCAGCAGCTCAGGGGGCCCGCATTCACCCCTCCACTTT
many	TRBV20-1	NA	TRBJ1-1	CSASQASGGGTEAFF	TGCAGTGCTAGTCAGGCCTCCGGCGGGGGGACTGAAGCTTTCTTT
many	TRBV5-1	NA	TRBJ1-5	CASSLNPGTQPQHF	TGCGCCAGCAGCTTAAACCCCGGGACGCAGCCCCAGCATTTT
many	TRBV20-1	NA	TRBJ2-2	CSARSGLEVAGELFF	TGCAGTGCTAGATCAGGGCTAGAGGTCGCCGGGGAGCTGTTTTTT
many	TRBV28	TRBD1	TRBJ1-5	CASSHYRGRDQPQHF	TGTGCCAGCAGCCATTACAGGGGCCGTGATCAGCCCCAGCATTTT
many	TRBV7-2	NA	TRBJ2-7	CASSSYYGVSYEQYF	TGTGCCAGCAGCTCATATTACGGGGTATCCTACGAGCAGTACTTC
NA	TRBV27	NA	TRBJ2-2	CASRPGLAGTGSCFF	NA
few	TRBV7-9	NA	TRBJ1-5	CASSLGEEGNQPQHF	TGTGCCAGCAGCTTAGGGGAAGAGGGGAATCAGCCCCAGCATTTT
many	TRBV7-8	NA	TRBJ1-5	CASSLAQVGAQHF	TGTGCCAGCAGCTTAGCTCAAGTGGGGGCCCAGCATTTT
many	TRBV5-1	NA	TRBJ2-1	CASHREGGLYNEQFF	TGCGCCAGCCACCGAGAGGGGGGACTATACAATGAGCAGTTCTTC
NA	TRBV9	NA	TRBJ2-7	CASSVVGGPGEQYF	TGTGCCAGCAGCGTCGTCGGGGGGCCGGGGGAGCAGTACTTC
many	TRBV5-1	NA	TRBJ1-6	CASSEGMGPLHF	TGCGCCAGCAGCGAGGGGATGGGACCCCTCCACTTT
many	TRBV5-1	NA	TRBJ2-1	CASSFQGWGSGINEQFF	TGCGCCAGCAGCTTCCAGGGTTGGGGGAGTGGTATCAATGAGCAGTTCTTC
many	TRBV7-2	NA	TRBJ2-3	CASSLGMGGTDTQYF	TGTGCCAGCAGCTTAGGGATGGGGGGCACAGATACGCAGTATTTT
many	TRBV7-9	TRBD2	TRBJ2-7	CASSFTRLRGIYEQYF	TGTGCCAGCAGCTTCACCCGGTTGCGGGGGATCTACGAGCAGTACTTC
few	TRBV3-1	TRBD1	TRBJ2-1	CASSQQDRREQFF	TGTGCCAGCAGCCAACAGGACAGGCGAGAGCAGTTCTTC
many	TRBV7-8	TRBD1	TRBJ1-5	CASSRDRGLDQPQHF	TGTGCCAGCAGCCGGGACAGGGGGCTTGATCAGCCCCAGCATTTT
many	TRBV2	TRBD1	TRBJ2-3	CASSGYQGALEHPGTDTQYF	TGTGCCAGCAGTGGCTACCAGGGGGCGCTCGAACATCCGGGCACAGATACGCAGTATTTT
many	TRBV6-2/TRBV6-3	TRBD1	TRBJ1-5	CASRGQGNNQPQHF	TGTGCCAGCAGAGGACAGGGGAACAATCAGCCCCAGCATTTT
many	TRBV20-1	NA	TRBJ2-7	CSAGPSNEQYF	TGCAGTGCTGGTCCTAGTAACGAGCAGTACTTC
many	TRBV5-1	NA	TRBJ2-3	CASTPRLTGVGTDTQYF	TGCGCCAGCACGCCACGGTTAACGGGGGTAGGAACAGATACGCAGTATTTT
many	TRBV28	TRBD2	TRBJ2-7	CASIPGTSSPYEQYF	TGTGCCAGCATACCTGGGACTAGCAGTCCCTACGAGCAGTACTTC
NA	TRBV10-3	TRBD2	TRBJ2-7	CASSESPSGVYEQYF	TGTGCCAGCAGTGAGTCCCCTAGCGGAGTGTACGAGCAGTACTTC
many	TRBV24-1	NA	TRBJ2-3	CATSPRDRNTDTQYF	TGTGCCACCAGTCCCCGGGACCGAAACACAGATACGCAGTATTTT
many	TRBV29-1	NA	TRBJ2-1	CSVEDRGPGGQFF	TGCAGCGTTGAAGATCGCGGCCCTGGTGGGCAGTTCTTC
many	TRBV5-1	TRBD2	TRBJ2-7	CASTDTSGNSYEQYF	TGCGCCAGCACCGACACTAGCGGGAACTCCTACGAGCAGTACTTC
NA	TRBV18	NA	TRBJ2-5	CASSPPGTGGETQYF	TGTGCCAGCTCACCCCCCGGGACTGGGGGAGAGACCCAGTACTTC
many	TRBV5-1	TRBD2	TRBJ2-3	CASSLEREYTDTQYF	TGCGCCAGCAGCTTAGAGCGGGAGTACACAGATACGCAGTATTTT
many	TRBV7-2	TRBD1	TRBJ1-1	CASSPQTGLNTEAFF	TGTGCCAGCAGCCCCCAGACAGGGTTGAACACTGAAGCTTTCTTT
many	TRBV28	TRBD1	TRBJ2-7	CASHIRQGGEQYF	TGTGCCAGCCACATAAGACAGGGGGGCGAGCAGTACTTC
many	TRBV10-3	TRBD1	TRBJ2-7	CAISEGTAPREQYF	TGTGCCATCAGTGAGGGGACAGCCCCTCGGGAGCAGTACTTC
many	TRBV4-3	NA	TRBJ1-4	CASSQETGRKKLFF	TGCGCCAGCAGCCAAGAAACAGGGAGGAAAAAACTGTTTTTT
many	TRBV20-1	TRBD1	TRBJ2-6	CSARATGQSGANVLTF	TGCAGTGCTAGAGCGACAGGGCAATCTGGGGCCAACGTCCTGACTTTC
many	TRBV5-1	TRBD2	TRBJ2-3	CASSLVGGRTFTDTQYF	TGCGCCAGCAGCTTGGTAGGCGGGAGGACCTTCACAGATACGCAGTATTTT
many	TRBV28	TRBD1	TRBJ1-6	CASSTPGQGSSPLHF	TGTGCCAGCAGTACCCCGGGACAGGGAAGCTCACCCCTCCACTTT
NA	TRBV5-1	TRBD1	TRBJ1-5	CASRAGDRGSNQPQHF	TGCGCCAGCAGGGCGGGGGACAGGGGTAGCAATCAGCCCCAGCATTTT
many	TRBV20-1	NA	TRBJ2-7	CSAPAGLGGTYEQYF	TGCAGTGCCCCCGCAGGGCTAGGGGGTACCTACGAGCAGTACTTC